A selection of T cell receptor beta chains follows, all from one sample in a study of OX40 agonist ivuxolimab in advanced cancers. TCRdb keeps only in-frame clones here, not all; method: immunoSEQ multiplex PCR. The table includes tens of thousands of clones, 88% detected once. Source: CD4+ or CD8+ T cells sorted from blood, taken in a trial of the OX40 agonist ivuxolimab. These receptors were obtained from an adult with an advanced solid tumor such as melanoma, head and neck, liver or kidney cancer. Both conserved end residues are part of each CDR3. The D gene is left open where the match is weak. Size is stated for part of the rows, as once, few or many counts, or as a class when the clone is expanded.

abundance,v_gene,d_gene,j_gene,CDR3aa,CDR3nt
-,TRBV4-3,-,TRBJ1-5,CASSQDRGGQPQHF,TGCGCCAGCAGCCAAGACAGGGGAGGTCAGCCCCAGCATTTT
-,TRBV5-1,TRBD2,TRBJ2-3,CASSPGLAGVTDTQYF,TGCGCCAGCAGTCCTGGACTAGCGGGAGTGACAGATACGCAGTATTTT
-,TRBV9,-,TRBJ1-2,CASSDLTGLRGYTF,TGTGCCAGCAGCGATCTTACAGGGTTAAGAGGCTACACCTTC
-,TRBV27,TRBD2,TRBJ2-1,CASSLIFPLHLSGSRNEQFF,TGTGCCAGCAGTTTAATTTTCCCTCTACACCTCAGCGGGAGTCGTAATGAGCAGTTCTTC
once,TRBV28,TRBD2,TRBJ2-1,CASSSTVAGGHLYNEQFF,TGTGCCAGCAGTTCCACCGTAGCGGGAGGGCACCTCTACAATGAGCAGTTCTTC
-,TRBV5-4,TRBD1,TRBJ2-7,CASSPGTGVYEQYF,TGTGCCAGCAGCCCCGGGACAGGGGTCTACGAGCAGTACTTC
-,TRBV4-3,TRBD2,TRBJ2-1,CASSQEIPSGSSDEQFF,TGCGCCAGCAGCCAAGAGATCCCCAGCGGGAGTAGCGATGAGCAGTTCTTC
-,TRBV2,TRBD2,TRBJ2-3,CASSEGLAGRGDTQYF,TGTGCCAGCAGTGAAGGACTAGCGGGTCGAGGAGATACGCAGTATTTT
-,TRBV2,TRBD2,TRBJ2-2,CASSLTGLAGLANTGELFF,TGTGCCAGCAGCTTAACGGGACTAGCGGGACTAGCGAACACCGGGGAGCTGTTTTTT
-,TRBV7-3,-,TRBJ2-2,CASSQSPGHNTGELFF,TGTGCCAGCAGCCAAAGTCCGGGACACAACACCGGGGAGCTGTTTTTT
-,TRBV2,TRBD2,TRBJ2-3,CASSEWDGLAGPSSPPDTQYF,TGTGCCAGCAGTGAATGGGACGGACTAGCGGGACCCTCCTCCCCCCCAGATACGCAGTATTTT
-,TRBV6-1,-,TRBJ2-1,CASSEVVRYNEQFF,TGTGCCAGCAGTGAAGTGGTTAGGTACAATGAGCAGTTCTTC
-,TRBV29-1,TRBD2,TRBJ2-1,CSVEERVAGNGEQFF,TGCAGCGTTGAAGAGAGGGTAGCGGGAAATGGGGAGCAGTTCTTC
-,TRBV2,TRBD1,TRBJ2-7,CASSSLQGASYEQYF,TGTGCCAGCAGCTCACTACAGGGGGCATCCTACGAGCAGTACTTC
-,TRBV27,-,TRBJ1-1,CASSWGGGNTEAFF,TGTGCCAGCAGTTGGGGGGGCGGGAACACTGAAGCTTTCTTT
-,TRBV4-1,-,TRBJ1-4,CTSSPWETNEKLFF,TGCACCAGCAGCCCCTGGGAGACTAATGAAAAACTGTTTTTT
few,TRBV5-4,-,TRBJ1-1,CASSFTVNTEAFF,TGTGCCAGCAGCTTCACAGTGAACACTGAAGCTTTCTTT
-,TRBV29-1,TRBD2,TRBJ2-1,CSVDGAGLGNEQFF,TGCAGCGTTGACGGAGCGGGGTTGGGCAATGAGCAGTTCTTC
-,TRBV5-4,TRBD1,TRBJ2-7,CASSLVGQGNYEQYF,TGTGCCAGCAGCTTGGTGGGACAGGGAAACTACGAGCAGTACTTC
-,TRBV4-1,-,TRBJ2-3,CASSQRVEATQYF,TGCGCCAGCAGCCAAAGGGTCGAAGCTACGCAGTATTTT
once,TRBV4-3,-,TRBJ1-5,CASSQDPEEQPQHF,TGCGCCAGCAGCCAAGATCCGGAAGAACAGCCCCAGCATTTT
-,TRBV6-5,-,TRBJ1-5,CASSYSAEEPQHF,TGTGCCAGCAGTTACTCGGCGGAGGAGCCCCAGCATTTT
once,TRBV19,-,TRBJ2-5,CASSIVGRQETQYF,TGTGCCAGTAGTATAGTGGGTAGGCAAGAGACCCAGTACTTC
-,TRBV6-4,-,TRBJ2-7,CASNRDSSYEQYF,TGTGCCAGCAATCGGGACTCTTCCTACGAGCAGTACTTC
few,TRBV6-1,-,TRBJ2-7,CASSEARDGSYEQYF,TGTGCCAGCAGTGAAGCGCGGGACGGATCCTACGAGCAGTACTTC
-,TRBV27,TRBD2,TRBJ2-3,CASSFLLREFGSEPTDTQYF,TGTGCCAGCAGTTTCCTGTTGCGGGAGTTTGGGTCTGAACCCACAGATACGCAGTATTTT
-,TRBV29-1,-,TRBJ2-3,CSVEDADTSTDTQYF,TGCAGCGTTGAAGACGCCGACACGAGCACAGATACGCAGTATTTT
-,TRBV5-4,-,TRBJ2-5,CASTFSGSQETQYF,TGTGCCAGCACCTTCAGCGGTTCACAAGAGACCCAGTACTTC
-,TRBV28,-,TRBJ2-2,CASSLGGNTGELFF,TGTGCCAGCAGTTTAGGAGGGAACACCGGGGAGCTGTTTTTT
-,TRBV13,TRBD1,TRBJ2-7,CASSYITGQGEQYF,TGTGCCAGCAGCTACATAACAGGACAGGGGGAGCAGTACTTC
-,TRBV9,-,TRBJ1-1,CASSVEGTGTEAFF,TGTGCCAGCAGCGTAGAGGGCACAGGCACTGAAGCTTTCTTT
once,TRBV10-2,-,TRBJ2-1,CASRLPPGTSEYNEQFF,TGCGCCAGCAGGTTACCTCCAGGGACATCCGAATACAATGAGCAGTTCTTC
-,TRBV18,-,TRBJ2-7,CASSPVWGFEQYF,TGTGCCAGCTCACCGGTGTGGGGGTTCGAGCAGTACTTC
-,TRBV7-9,-,TRBJ2-1,CASSLNQYNEQFF,TGTGCCAGCAGCTTAAACCAATACAATGAGCAGTTCTTC
-,TRBV28,-,TRBJ1-5,CASRRTPNQPQHF,TGTGCCAGCAGAAGGACACCTAATCAGCCCCAGCATTTT
-,TRBV11-3,-,TRBJ2-2,CASSRHPPGRNTGELFF,TGTGCCAGCAGCCGACACCCGCCGGGACGGAACACCGGGGAGCTGTTTTTT
-,TRBV14,-,TRBJ2-2,CASSPSVAAYTGELFF,TGTGCCAGCAGCCCTTCGGTAGCGGCCTACACCGGGGAGCTGTTTTTT
-,TRBV4-1,-,TRBJ1-4,CASSQDLVLNEKLFF,TGCGCCAGCAGCCAAGATTTGGTACTTAATGAAAAACTGTTTTTT
-,TRBV30,TRBD2,TRBJ2-1,CAWSVTSGNEQFF,TGTGCCTGGAGTGTTACTAGCGGCAATGAGCAGTTCTTC
-,TRBV28,TRBD2,TRBJ2-5,CASSSPREGLGETQYF,TGTGCCAGCAGTTCCCCGAGGGAGGGCCTGGGGGAGACCCAGTACTTC
-,TRBV27,-,TRBJ1-5,CASSLWGPQQPQHF,TGTGCCAGCAGTTTATGGGGACCGCAACAGCCCCAGCATTTT
-,TRBV4-1,-,TRBJ1-1,CASRGFHGGRNTEAFF,TGCGCCAGCAGAGGATTTCACGGGGGAAGGAACACTGAAGCTTTCTTT
-,TRBV7-2,TRBD2,TRBJ2-7,CASSPGLAGTSYEQYF,TGTGCCAGCAGCCCGGGACTAGCGGGAACCTCCTACGAGCAGTACTTC
once,TRBV28,TRBD1,TRBJ1-4,CASSMRDRPEGEKLFF,TGTGCCAGCAGTATGAGGGACAGACCTGAGGGGGAAAAACTGTTTTTT
-,TRBV28,-,TRBJ2-1,CASNRANEQFF,TGTGCCAGCAATCGAGCGAATGAGCAGTTCTTC
-,TRBV5-6,TRBD2,TRBJ2-1,CASSPGLAADEQFF,TGTGCCAGCAGCCCGGGACTAGCGGCGGATGAGCAGTTCTTC
-,TRBV14,-,TRBJ1-4,CASSQGSDPVWLGQLNEKLFF,TGTGCCAGCAGCCAAGGCTCCGACCCCGTCTGGTTAGGGCAGCTAAATGAAAAACTGTTTTTT
-,TRBV6-4,-,TRBJ2-1,CASSDSPGGNEQFF,TGTGCCAGCAGTGACTCTCCGGGTGGCAATGAGCAGTTCTTC
-,TRBV5-1,TRBD1,TRBJ2-2,CASVRDRGYTGELFF,TGCGCCAGCGTTCGGGACAGGGGGTACACCGGGGAGCTGTTTTTT
-,TRBV28,-,TRBJ2-7,CASSLGGSYEQYF,TGTGCCAGCAGTCTCGGCGGCTCCTACGAGCAGTACTTC
once,TRBV7-8,TRBD2,TRBJ2-1,CASSLVAGGPSYNEQFF,TGTGCCAGCAGCTTAGTAGCGGGAGGGCCGTCCTACAATGAGCAGTTCTTC
-,TRBV7-2,-,TRBJ2-5,CASSPGRTGFQETQYF,TGTGCCAGCAGCCCCGGTCGAACGGGGTTCCAAGAGACCCAGTACTTC
-,TRBV4-1,TRBD2,TRBJ2-3,CASSTGTSAATDTQYF,TGCGCCAGCAGCACTGGGACTAGCGCTGCCACAGATACGCAGTATTTT
-,TRBV20-1,-,TRBJ2-7,CSASRGYEQYF,TGCAGTGCTAGCAGGGGTTACGAGCAGTACTTC
few,TRBV7-9,-,TRBJ2-5,CASSHTYRDQETQYF,TGTGCCAGCAGCCATACTTACAGGGATCAAGAGACCCAGTACTTC
-,TRBV4-1,TRBD1,TRBJ1-2,CASSQQGGYGYTF,TGCGCCAGCAGCCAACAGGGGGGCTATGGCTACACCTTC
-,TRBV15,-,TRBJ2-1,CATSRQGDPYNEQFF,TGTGCCACCAGCAGACAGGGTGATCCCTACAATGAGCAGTTCTTC